The 30 T cell receptor beta chains in this list originate from one sample, sequenced in a study of blood T cell repertoires in COVID-19. TCRdb's copy holds only in-frame clones and misses some; the assay was immunoSEQ multiplex PCR. The sample shows more than 80,000 clones, around 80% of them seen only once. Source material: peripheral blood. The receptors come from a man between 50 and 59 years old with active or convalescent COVID-19.

V usage is TRBV2 and J usage is TRBJ1-1; a weak D match, TRBD1 (6 bases). V was pared by 7 bases and J by 1 base, with 16 bases between. CDR1 and CDR2 (germline): SNHLY, FYNNEI. The CDR3 runs to 15 residues. The CDR3 sequence is CASTPGGLGNTEAFF. DNA of the CDR3: TGTGCCAGCACCCCGGGGGGGCTGGGGAACACTGAAGCTTTCTTT. Based on the CDR3 plus reference TRBV2 and TRBJ1-1, the full variable domain is EPEVTQTPSHQVTQMGQEVILRCVPISNHLYFYWYRQILGQKVEFLVSFYNNEISEKSEIFDDQFSVERPDGSNFTLKIRSTKLEDSAMYFCASTPGGLGNTEAFFGQGTRLTVV.

This sequence joins TRBV5-1 and TRBJ1-2; TRBD1 is a possible D gene (5 bases). The germline gives CDR1 SGHRS, CDR2 YFSETQ. The CDR3 is 13 amino acids. V lost 2 bases and J 6 bases, leaving 11 bases between the germline ends. DNA of the CDR3: TGCGCCAGCAGCTTTAGCAGGGCGGATGGCTACACCTTC. It is translated as CASSFSRADGYTF.

This clone was seen a few times. The V call is TRBV7-8, the J call TRBJ2-7; tentative D call: TRBD2 (6 bases). This CDR3 has 15 residues. Looked up from germline, CDR1 is SGHVS and CDR2 is FQNEAQ. Deletions cut 5 bases from V and 6 bases from J, with 20 bases between. Here the CDR3 reads CASSLGRRGLGEQYV. In DNA, the CDR3 is TGTGCCAGCAGCCTCGGGCGGAGGGGTTTAGGCGAGCAGTACGTC.

V is TRBV28 and J is TRBJ1-2, with a possible D match to TRBD1 (5 bases). V lost 6 bases and J lost 2, with 13 bases in between. CDR1 is MDHEN, CDR2 SYDVKM, per germline. CDR3 size: 14 residues. In DNA, the CDR3 is TGTGCCAGCAGCGCGGGGACGGTGAACTATGGCTACACCTTC. Amino acids: CASSAGTVNYGYTF.

The chain recombines TRBV15 with TRBJ2-7, with D possibly matching TRBD2 (6 bases). V dropped 8 bases and J dropped 4 bases, with 15 bases sitting between them. CDR3 length: 13 residues. Germline loops: CDR1 LNHNV, CDR2 YYDKDF (reference sequence). The CDR3 spells CATQSGGHYEQYF. The CDR3 DNA reads TGTGCCACCCAATCCGGGGGTCATTACGAGCAGTACTTC.

This clone was detected only once. The rearrangement links TRBV18 to TRBJ1-2; D possibly corresponds to TRBD1 (5 bases). V lost 0 bases and J lost 6, with 11 bases in between. From germline, CDR1 is KGHSH and CDR2 LQKENI. The CDR3 loop spans 14 amino acids. The CDR3, as DNA: TGTGCCAGCTCACCACCTTCCAGGGCGGATGGCTACACCTTC. Its protein product is CASSPPSRADGYTF.

Written as DNA, the CDR3 is TGTGCCAGCAGCGTAGGGGCCCAACAAGAGACCCAGTACTTC. It codes for CASSVGAQQETQYF. The chain combines TRBV9 with TRBJ2-5; D gene unclear. V lost 0 bases and J 2 bases, leaving 8 bases between the germline ends. Germline-derived CDR1 and CDR2 are SGDLS and YYNGEE. The CDR3 spans 14 residues.

This clone showed up just once. This chain joins TRBV5-1 and TRBJ2-1, with 9 bases that match TRBD1. Germline-derived CDR1 and CDR2 are SGHRS and YFSETQ. Trimming took 0 bases from V and 3 from J; bases not matched to a gene: 1. This CDR3 region has 15 residues. The CDR3 is CASSLAGQGYNEQFF. The CDR3 DNA follows: TGCGCCAGCAGCTTGGCGGGACAGGGCTACAATGAGCAGTTCTTC. The full variable domain, completed using reference TRBV5-1 and TRBJ2-1, is KAGVTQTPRYLIKTRGQQVTLSCSPISGHRSVSWYQQTPGQGLQFLFEYFSETQRNKGNFPGRFSGRQFSNSRSEMNVSTLELGDSALYLCASSLAGQGYNEQFFGPGTRLTVL.

In this sample, this clone turned up a few times. This rearrangement joins TRBV29-1 to TRBJ1-2, with TRBD1 matching 9 bases. The germline V gene has CDR1 SQVTM and CDR2 ANQGSEA. The CDR3 extends over 15 amino acids. With V trimmed by 6 bases and J by 8 bases, 16 bases remained unmatched. DNA for the CDR3: TGCAGCGTCCTCCCTCCAGTACAGGGGGCTGGCGGCTACACCTTC. Its protein product is CSVLPPVQGAGGYTF.

V and J are TRBV28 and TRBJ1-1, with TRBD1 identical over 7 bases. This CDR3 contains 11 residues. Unmatched junction bases numbered 7, after V lost 7 bases and J lost 11 bases. The germline CDR1 and CDR2 sequences are MDHEN and SYDVKM. CDR3 in DNA: TGTGCCAGCAAACGACAGGGAGCGGCTTTCTTT. It yields the protein CASKRQGAAFF.

The genes are TRBV6-2 or TRBV6-3 and TRBJ2-5; the D is unclear. Germline V gene lookup returns CDR1 MNHEY and CDR2 SVGEGT. CDR3 length: 14 amino acids. V was trimmed by 1 base and J by 3 bases, leaving 9 bases between them. The CDR3 DNA sequence: TGTGCCAGCAGTTACTTGCTAGTCGAAGAGACCCAGTACTTC. Its translation: CASSYLLVEETQYF.

The J gene is TRBJ1-3, the V gene TRBV5-8; 7 bases match TRBD1. Germline V lookup: CDR1 SGHTS, CDR2 YDEGEE. The CDR3 spans 15 residues. J was trimmed by 4 bases and V by 4 bases; bases with no gene match: 8. The CDR3 DNA reads as TGTGCCAGCAGCATTGGGACAGATTGGGGAAACACCATATATTTT. Translating gives CASSIGTDWGNTIYF. Looking up the rest from reference TRBV5-8 and TRBJ1-3 gives the full variable domain: EAGVTQSPTHLIKTRGQQATLRCSPISGHTSVYWYQQALGLGLQFLLWYDEGEERNRGNFPPRFSGRQFPNYSSELNVNALELEDSALYLCASSIGTDWGNTIYFGEGSWLTVV.

The V call is TRBV18, the J call TRBJ2-1, with 8 bases that match TRBD1. The V segment lost 0 bases and the J segment 7 bases; nucleotides outside the gene matches: 8. The CDR3 consists of 16 residues. Germline CDR1 is KGHSH and CDR2 is LQKENI. CDR3 sequence reads: CASSPPTGGYGNEQFF. The CDR3 bases are TGTGCCAGCTCACCACCCACAGGGGGGTACGGAAATGAGCAGTTCTTC.

The chain uses TRBV5-8 and TRBJ1-4; 8 bases align to TRBD1. This CDR3 has 15 amino acids. J gave up 8 bases and V 4 bases, and 10 bases lay outside the gene matches. Per germline, CDR1 SGHTS and CDR2 YDEGEE. CDR3 loop: CASSLRGTGWEKLFF. The CDR3 DNA is TGTGCCAGCAGCCTCCGAGGGACAGGATGGGAAAAACTGTTTTTT.

This chain uses TRBV6-7 with TRBJ2-7; 12 bases are a match to TRBD2. TRBV6-7 counts as an open reading frame of uncertain function. The CDR3 is made up of 17 amino acids. Germline trimming cut 6 bases from V and 0 bases from J; bases unmatched to any gene: 9. Here the CDR3 DNA reads TGTGCCAGCAGCCTGGGACTAGCGGGCCCCAGCTCCTACGAGCAGTACGTC. As protein: CASSLGLAGPSSYEQYV.

The chain has TRBV29-1 and TRBJ1-2; no clear D. V lost 4 bases to trimming and J lost 2 bases, with 11 bases between them. This CDR3 comprises 13 residues. Germline V gene data show CDR1 as SQVTM and CDR2 as ANQGSEA. The CDR3 protein is CSVGGSENYGYTF. CDR3 in DNA: TGCAGCGTTGGAGGTTCGGAGAACTATGGCTACACCTTC.

The chain links TRBV6-6 to TRBJ1-6, with 9 bases lining up with TRBD1. The V and J ends lost 6 bases and 8 bases, in that order; junction bases with no gene match: 11. Germline assignment: CDR1 MNHNY and CDR2 SVGAGI (reference sequence). The CDR3 has 16 amino acids. The CDR3 sequence: CASRPTGQGLYSPLHF. The CDR3, as DNA: TGTGCCAGCAGACCAACGGGACAGGGCCTTTATTCACCCCTCCACTTT.

V and J are TRBV19 and TRBJ1-4; possibly TRBD1 for D (5 bases). With 5 bases removed from V and 0 bases from J, the gap between germline ends came to 7 bases. This CDR3 is built from 14 residues. Germline assignment: CDR1 LNHDA and CDR2 SQIVND (reference sequence). CDR3 sequence: CASSGQATNEKLFF. DNA of the CDR3: TGTGCCAGTAGTGGACAAGCAACTAATGAAAAACTGTTTTTT.

The rearrangement links TRBV11-3 to TRBJ2-2; the match to TRBD1 covers 9 bases. The CDR3 contains 18 residues. Germline CDR1 is SGHNT and CDR2 is YENEEA. Trimming at V came to 1 base and at J to 5 bases, leaving 11 bases not matched to a gene. CDR3 in amino acids: CASSLGTGGAFSTGELFF. CDR3 nucleotide sequence: TGTGCCAGCAGCTTAGGTACAGGGGGCGCTTTTTCGACCGGGGAGCTGTTTTTT.

The CDR3 loop is CATRQGPNNYGYTF. Written as DNA, the CDR3 is TGTGCCACCAGACAGGGACCGAATAACTATGGCTACACCTTC. V is TRBV19 and J is TRBJ1-2; 7 nucleotides line up with TRBD1. This CDR3 region has 14 residues. The trim removed 10 bases at V and 1 base at J, leaving 9 bases unmatched. Looked up from germline, CDR1 is LNHDA and CDR2 is SQIVND (reference sequence).

This chain links TRBV6-2 or TRBV6-3 with TRBJ1-1; 8 positions match TRBD1. Germline CDR1 MNHEY, CDR2 SVGEGT. The CDR3 totals 17 residues. V lost 2 bases to trimming and J lost 6 bases; unmatched junction nucleotides: 14. The CDR3 loop reads CASSYRPFRGQSSEAFF. CDR3 bases: TGTGCCAGCAGTTACCGACCCTTCAGGGGGCAGTCTTCTGAAGCTTTCTTT.

The chain joins TRBV4-1 to TRBJ1-2; TRBD1 agrees at 7 bases. The CDR3 loop spans 12 amino acids. The junction had 0 bases not matched to a gene; V was cut back by 4 bases and J by 4 bases. Germline V CDR1 and CDR2: MGHRA, YSYEKL. The CDR3 sequence is CASSRQGYGYTF. CDR3 sequence (DNA): TGCGCCAGCAGCCGACAGGGCTATGGCTACACCTTC.

The V gene is TRBV6-1, the J gene TRBJ1-2, with D perhaps TRBD1 (5 bases). The CDR3 covers 12 residues. Trimming removed 6 bases from V and 8 bases from J, with 13 bases in between. Per germline, CDR1 MNHNS and CDR2 SASEGT. The CDR3 loop is CASSRGTMGYTF. CDR3 coding DNA: TGTGCCAGCAGCCGCGGGACTATGGGCTACACCTTC.

This clone has just one count. The genes are TRBV2 and TRBJ1-2, with 9 bases that match TRBD1. This CDR3 is built from 13 residues. Per germline, CDR1 SNHLY and CDR2 FYNNEI. Trimming removed 9 bases from V and 1 base from J; junction bases left unmatched: 3. In DNA, the CDR3 is TGTGCCAGACAGGGGGCCCTTAACTATGGCTACACCTTC. Its protein is CARQGALNYGYTF.

This chain connects TRBV27 to TRBJ2-1; D may be TRBD2 (5 bases). The length of the CDR3 is 14 residues. Germline V gives CDR1 MNHEY, CDR2 SMNVEV (reference sequence). Trimming took 8 bases from V and 5 from J, leaving 16 bases between them. The CDR3 DNA reads as TGTGCCAGCGCCTACGAGACTACCCACAATGAGCAGTTCTTC. Protein product: CASAYETTHNEQFF.

This sequence joins TRBV28 and TRBJ1-3, with a tentative D call TRBD1 (6 bases). The V end lost 6 bases, the J end lost 8 bases, and 14 bases lay between the germline ends. CDR3 length: 13 amino acids. Germline lookup yields CDR1 MDHEN and CDR2 SYDVKM. The DNA for the CDR3 is TGTGCCAGCAGGACACAGGGTCGCGACACCATATATTTT. This encodes CASRTQGRDTIYF.

This rearrangement joins TRBV7-2 to TRBJ2-1; 8 bases line up with TRBD1. The CDR3 has 17 amino acids. Germline values: CDR1 SGHTA, CDR2 FQGNSA. Trimming took 5 bases from V and 4 from J; bases not matched to a gene: 13. CDR3 region: CASSPLLGQGSYNEQFF. CDR3 bases: TGTGCCAGCAGCCCCCTTTTAGGACAGGGTAGTTACAATGAGCAGTTCTTC.

The V call is TRBV10-2, the J call TRBJ2-3; 10 bases line up with TRBD1. Germline-derived CDR1 and CDR2 are WSHSY and SAAADI. The J segment lost 2 bases and the V segment lost 7 bases, leaving 30 bases of the junction unmatched. CDR3 length: 23 residues. The CDR3 loop is CASTPGQGLLGCGVCDTTDTQYF. The CDR3 DNA reads as TGCGCCAGCACTCCGGGACAGGGGTTATTAGGGTGTGGCGTGTGCGACACCACAGATACGCAGTATTTT.

The chain is built from TRBV6-2 or TRBV6-3 and TRBJ2-1; D is unresolved. V was trimmed by 5 bases and J by 8 bases, leaving 13 bases between them. This CDR3 contains 13 residues. Germline V gives CDR1 MNHEY, CDR2 SVGEGT. The CDR3 loop reads CASSQPPRDEQFF. The CDR3 DNA reads TGTGCCAGCAGTCAACCACCCCGAGATGAGCAGTTCTTC.

The chain links TRBV20-1 to TRBJ1-1; D not resolved. V was cut by 8 bases and J by 2 bases, with 6 bases left in between. This CDR3 has 10 amino acids. The germline CDR1 and CDR2 sequences are DFQATT and SNEGSKA (reference sequence). As DNA, the CDR3 is TGCAGTCAGGTAAACACTGAAGCTTTCTTT. It encodes CSQVNTEAFF.